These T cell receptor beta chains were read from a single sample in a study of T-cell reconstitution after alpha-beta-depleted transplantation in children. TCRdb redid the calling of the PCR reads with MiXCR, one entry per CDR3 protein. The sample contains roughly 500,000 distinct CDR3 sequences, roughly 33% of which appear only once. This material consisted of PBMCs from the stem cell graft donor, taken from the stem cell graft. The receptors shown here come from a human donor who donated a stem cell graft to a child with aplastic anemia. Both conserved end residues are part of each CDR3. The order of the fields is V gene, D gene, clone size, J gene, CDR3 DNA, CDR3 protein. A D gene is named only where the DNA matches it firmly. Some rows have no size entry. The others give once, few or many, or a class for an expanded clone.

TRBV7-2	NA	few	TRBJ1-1	TGTGCCAGCAGCCTTAGACAGGCGTCAGGCACTGAAGCTTTCTTT	CASSLRQASGTEAFF
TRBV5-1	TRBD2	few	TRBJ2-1	TGCGCCAGCAGCCCACCGGGACTAGCAGAATACAATGAGCAGTTCTTC	CASSPPGLAEYNEQFF
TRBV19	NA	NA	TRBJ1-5	TGTGCCAGTAGTGTCGCTGCTATAATTAGGAAAGGGAGCAATCAGCCCCAGCATTTT	CASSVAAIIRKGSNQPQHF
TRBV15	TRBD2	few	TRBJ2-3	TGTGCCACTGAGAGCCCTAGCGGGAGTGATACGCAGTATTTT	CATESPSGSDTQYF
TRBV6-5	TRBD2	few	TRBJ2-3	TGTGCCAGCAGTCCTGCGGGAGTCGGGTATTTT	CASSPAGVGYF
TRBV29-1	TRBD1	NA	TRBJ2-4	TGCAGCGTCACACCCAGGGGGCGCGGGAACAGTCAGTACTTC	CSVTPRGRGNSQYF
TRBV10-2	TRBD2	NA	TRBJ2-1	TGCGCCAGCCGCCGGCGGGAGGGGCCCCCCAACAATGAGCAGTTCTTC	CASRRREGPPNNEQFF
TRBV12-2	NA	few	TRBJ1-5	TGTGCAAGTCGCCTGGGGGGCACTCAGCCCCAGCATTTT	CASRLGGTQPQHF
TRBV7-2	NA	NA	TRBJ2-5	TGTGCCAGCAGCTTAGTTATGCAAGAGACCCAGTACTTC	CASSLVMQETQYF
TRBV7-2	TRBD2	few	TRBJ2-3	TGTGCCAGCAGCCCCACTGGGACTACACACACAGATACGCAGTATTTT	CASSPTGTTHTDTQYF
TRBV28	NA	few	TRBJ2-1	TGTGCCAGCAGTCGACTTTGGAGCTCCTACAATGAGCAGTTCTTC	CASSRLWSSYNEQFF
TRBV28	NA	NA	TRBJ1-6	TGTGCCAGCAGTCTCCAGCCCCTTCCTCCCCTCCACTTT	CASSLQPLPPLHF
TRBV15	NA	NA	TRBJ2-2	TGTGCCACCCTTGAACGGGAAAACACCGGGGAGCTGTTTTTT	CATLERENTGELFF
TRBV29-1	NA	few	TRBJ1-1	TGCAGCGTTGTTATGATGCGGGATGCTTTCTTT	CSVVMMRDAFF
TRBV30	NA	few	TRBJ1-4	TGTGCCTGGAGTACGGGTGGTGAAAAACTGTTTTTT	CAWSTGGEKLFF
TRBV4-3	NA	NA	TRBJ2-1	TGCGCCAGCAGCCAAGGTCGGACAGTTAACAATGAGCAGTTCTTC	CASSQGRTVNNEQFF
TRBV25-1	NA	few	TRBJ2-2	TGTGCCAGCATGGAGGGGACAACGAACACCGGGGAGCTGTTTTTT	CASMEGTTNTGELFF
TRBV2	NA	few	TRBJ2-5	TGTGCCAGCGTATGGACCAGGACATGGGAGACCCAGTACTTC	CASVWTRTWETQYF
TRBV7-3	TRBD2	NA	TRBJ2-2	TGTGCCAGCAGCTTAACAGGCGGGAGGACCGGGGAGCTGTTTTTT	CASSLTGGRTGELFF
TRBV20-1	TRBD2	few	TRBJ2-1	TGCAGTGCTAGTTCTAGCGGGAAATACAATGAGCAGTTCTTC	CSASSSGKYNEQFF
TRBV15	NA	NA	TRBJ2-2	TGTGCCACCAGCAGGGACCTGAGGCGAGGCCGGGAGCTGTTTTTT	CATSRDLRRGRELFF
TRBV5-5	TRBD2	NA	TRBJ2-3	TGTGCCAGCAGCTTACTAGCGGGAGGCCTCACAGATACGCAGTATTTT	CASSLLAGGLTDTQYF
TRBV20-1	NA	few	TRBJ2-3	TGCAGTGCCAGACGATCAGGGGGGACAGATACGCAGTATTTT	CSARRSGGTDTQYF
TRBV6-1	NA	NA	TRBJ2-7	TGTGCCAGCATAGGACCGACCTCCTACGAGCAGTACTTC	CASIGPTSYEQYF
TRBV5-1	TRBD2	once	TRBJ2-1	TGCGCCAGCAGCTTTCTTAGCGGGGATTACAATGAGCAGTTCTTC	CASSFLSGDYNEQFF
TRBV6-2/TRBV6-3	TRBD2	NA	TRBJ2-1	TGTGCCAGCGTGACAGGGAGGACTAGCGCAGTGGGTGAGCAGTTCTTC	CASVTGRTSAVGEQFF
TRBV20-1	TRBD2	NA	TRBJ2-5	TGCAGTGCTAGAGCCGGGACTAGCGGCCAAGAGACCCAGTACTTC	CSARAGTSGQETQYF
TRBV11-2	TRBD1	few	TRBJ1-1	TGTGCCAGCAGCCCGGACAGGATTATGAACACTGAAGCTTTCTTT	CASSPDRIMNTEAFF
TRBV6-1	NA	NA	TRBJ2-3	TGTGCCAGCAGACCGAGCGGAAGCACAGATACGCAGTATTTT	CASRPSGSTDTQYF